This T cell receptor (beta chain) is drawn from a study of CD8+ T cells in alopecia areata. The ends were cut back, 5 bases at V and 8 bases at J, with 13 bases in the middle. The CDR3 length is 13 residues. Germline CDR1 reads MNHEY; CDR2 reads SVGAGI. Regarding this clone: Its specificity is unknown.

RNA extraction was followed by reverse transcription into cDNA, which acted as the sequencing template. Sequencing used immunoSEQ multiplex PCR; TCRdb keeps in-frame clones, though not all of them. This sample has about 190,000 clones, with approximately 56% found just once. Study-level findings and limits: In blood and scalp, many expanded lesional clones persisted during tofacitinib.

This sample's treatment: oral pan-JAK inhibitor, 5-10 mg twice daily. The gene calls are TRBV6-5 and TRBJ1-3; tentative D call: TRBD1 (6 bases). The sample in question was CD4+ T cells sorted from blood, obtained at week 4, from a patient treated with tofacitinib. This sequence was found in a human donor with alopecia areata. CDR3 DNA sequence: TGTGCCAGCAGTCGAACAGGGAGAGACACCATATATTTT. Residues: CASSRTGRDTIYF.